This entry lists 25 T cell receptor beta chains sequenced from one sample in a study of T cells in Graves' hyperthyroidism and ophthalmopathy. Amplification targeted TCR beta CDR3 regions from RNA transcripts. First-round RT-PCR targeting the TCR CDR3 was performed with the HTBI primer set. TCRdb re-derived calls from the multiplex PCR reads in MiXCR, one entry per CDR3 protein. The sample records nearly 250,000 distinct CDR3 sequences, approximately 16% being singletons. The specimen was blood. All receptors come from a woman aged 18-29 years with Graves' ophthalmopathy.

The genes are TRBV11-3 and TRBJ2-1; 8 bases are shared with TRBD1. In germline, CDR1 is SGHNT, CDR2 YENEEA. This CDR3 region has 16 residues. The V gene end was trimmed by 5 bases and the J gene end by 7 bases; junction bases not matched to a gene: 13. This chain's CDR3 is CASSPNGGQVSNEQFF. DNA for the CDR3: TGTGCCAGCAGCCCCAATGGGGGACAGGTGTCTAATGAGCAGTTCTTC.

The sample holds many counts of this clonotype. The gene calls are TRBV28 and TRBJ1-2, with 7 nucleotides matching TRBD1. In germline, CDR1 is MDHEN, CDR2 SYDVKM. Trimming cost V 5 bases and J 5 bases; bases outside gene matches: 5. There are 13 residues in the CDR3. The CDR3 spells CASSGGQSYGYTF. The CDR3 bases are TGTGCCAGCAGTGGGGGACAGTCTTATGGCTACACCTTC.

This clonotype was seen ten or more times. The genes are TRBV19 and TRBJ2-2; no clear D. Germline CDR1 reads LNHDA; CDR2 reads SQIVND (reference sequence). V dropped 8 bases and J dropped 6 bases, with 13 bases sitting between them. There are 13 residues in the CDR3. This CDR3 reads CASHDPTAGELFF. CDR3 sequence (DNA): TGTGCCAGTCACGACCCTACGGCCGGGGAGCTGTTTTTT.

This clonotype was found many times. The V gene is TRBV20-1, the J gene TRBJ2-7, with unresolved D. Germline-derived CDR1 and CDR2 are DFQATT and SNEGSKA (reference sequence). This CDR3 contains 14 residues. Trimming removed 3 bases at V and 3 bases at J, with 15 bases between. The CDR3 sequence: CSASNPVGGYEQYF. The DNA for the CDR3 is TGCAGTGCTAGCAATCCGGTTGGCGGCTACGAGCAGTACTTC.

The chain links TRBV20-1 to TRBJ1-1, with TRBD1 as a possible D gene (5 bases). The CDR3 totals 13 residues. Germline V CDR1 and CDR2: DFQATT, SNEGSKA (reference sequence). Deletions cut 0 bases from V and 4 bases from J, with 9 bases between. CDR3 coding DNA: TGCAGTGCTAGAGATGCGGGGGGCACTGAAGCTTTCTTT. The encoded protein is CSARDAGGTEAFF.

This clonotype was picked up many times. The chain combines TRBV7-9 with TRBJ2-7; 7 bases fit TRBD1. J lost 6 bases, V lost 4 bases, and 3 bases had no gene match. Germline-derived CDR1 and CDR2 are SEHNR and FQNEAQ (reference sequence). The CDR3 is 12 amino acids. The CDR3: CASSSRGSEQYF. DNA for the CDR3: TGTGCCAGCAGCTCCAGGGGGAGCGAGCAGTACTTC. Together with reference TRBV7-9 and TRBJ2-7, the CDR3 gives the full variable domain: DTGVSQNPRHKITKRGQNVTFRCDPISEHNRLYWYRQTLGQGPEFLTYFQNEAQLEKSRLLSDRFSAERPKGSFSTLEIQRTEQGDSAMYLCASSSRGSEQYFGPGTRLTVT.

This clonotype appeared many times. The CDR3 loop reads CSASRTGSLEQYF. For the CDR3, the DNA is TGCAGTGCATCTCGGACAGGGTCCCTCGAGCAGTACTTC. The chain links TRBV20-1 to TRBJ2-7, with 8 nucleotides matching TRBD1. The length of the CDR3 is 13 residues. Trimming took 6 bases from V and 6 from J; bases not matched to a gene: 10. CDR1 and CDR2 from the germline V gene are DFQATT and SNEGSKA (reference sequence).

This chain joins TRBV11-2 and TRBJ2-7; tentatively, D is TRBD2 (6 bases). The germline V gene encodes CDR1 SGHAT and CDR2 FQNNGV. V lost 5 bases to trimming and J lost 3 bases, with 14 bases between them. The CDR3 is made up of 14 amino acids. The CDR3 DNA sequence: TGTGCCAGCAGCCCGGGACTCAAACTCTACGAGCAGTACTTC. Amino acid sequence: CASSPGLKLYEQYF.

This clonotype was counted ten times or more. This chain uses TRBV5-1 with TRBJ1-4; 8 nucleotides line up with TRBD1. The J segment lost 6 bases and the V segment lost 4 bases, leaving 8 bases of the junction unmatched. CDR1 and CDR2 from the germline V gene are SGHRS and YFSETQ. The length of the CDR3 is 15 residues. The CDR3 bases are TGCGCCAGCAGCCTAGACAGGGGACAGGATGAAAAACTGTTTTTT. This encodes CASSLDRGQDEKLFF.

This clonotype was recorded at least ten times. The rearrangement uses TRBV20-1 and TRBJ1-5; no clear D. This CDR3 spans 13 amino acids. Germline CDR1 reads DFQATT; CDR2 reads SNEGSKA (reference sequence). The ends were cut back, 5 bases at V and 7 bases at J, with 15 bases in the middle. The CDR3 loop is CSAGRKGGQPQHF. Written as DNA, the CDR3 is TGCAGTGCTGGAAGGAAGGGCGGACAGCCCCAGCATTTT.

The table lists this clonotype with many counts. V is TRBV18 and J is TRBJ2-5; D is undetermined. The germline V gene encodes CDR1 KGHSH and CDR2 LQKENI. V was trimmed by 0 bases and J by 1 base, leaving 6 bases between them. The CDR3 runs to 14 residues. CDR3 DNA: TGTGCCAGCTCACCACCCCCCGCCCAAGAGACCCAGTACTTC. This codes for CASSPPPAQETQYF.

A remark on this clonotype: A much larger clone lies a single base off, so this may be a read error. The V call is TRBV5-4, the J call TRBJ2-5; 10 bases match TRBD2. The CDR3 has 18 amino acids. V shed 4 bases, J shed 5 bases, and the junction held 17 bases outside the gene matches. Germline loops: CDR1 SGHNT, CDR2 YYREEE (reference sequence). The CDR3 loop is CASSEDLGSGGAFETQYF. CDR3 in DNA: TGTGCCAGCAGCGAAGACCTCGGGAGCGGGGGGGCCTTTGAGACCCAGTACTTC.

This clonotype has ten or more counts. The CDR3 sequence is CASWEVRGNQPQHF. CDR3 bases: TGTGCCAGCTGGGAAGTTCGGGGCAATCAGCCCCAGCATTTT. This rearrangement joins TRBV6-1 to TRBJ1-5; no firm D call. V was pared by 8 bases and J by 2 bases, with 13 bases between. Germline V gene data show CDR1 as MNHNS and CDR2 as SASEGT. The CDR3 runs 14 residues.

This clonotype was detected ten times or more. The gene calls are TRBV20-1 and TRBJ1-1; 8 bases are a match to TRBD1. After removal of 0 bases from V and 6 bases from J, the junction contained 6 bases not matched to a gene. The CDR3 has 14 amino acids. Germline V gene data show CDR1 as DFQATT and CDR2 as SNEGSKA (reference sequence). The CDR3 loop is CSARETGGGAEAFF. Here the CDR3 DNA reads TGCAGTGCTAGAGAAACAGGGGGTGGGGCTGAAGCTTTCTTT.

This clonotype occurred many times. The J gene is TRBJ2-3, the V gene TRBV11-2; D uncertain. This CDR3 region has 14 residues. The germline V gene encodes CDR1 SGHAT and CDR2 FQNNGV. V lost 0 bases, J lost 1 base, and 5 bases lay in between. CDR3 sequence reads: CASSLEVGTDTQYF. CDR3 coding DNA: TGTGCCAGCAGCTTAGAAGTGGGCACAGATACGCAGTATTTT.

The chain recombines TRBV28 with TRBJ1-3; D is uncertain. CDR1 and CDR2 from the germline V gene are MDHEN and SYDVKM. Trimming took 5 bases from V and 3 from J, leaving 14 bases between them. CDR3 length: 15 residues. CDR3 in DNA: TGTGCCAGCAGTCCAGACCTCCTTCGTGGAAACACCATATATTTT. This translates into CASSPDLLRGNTIYF.

The table lists this clonotype with many counts. V and J are TRBV7-6 and TRBJ2-7, with D unresolved. CDR1 is SGHVS and CDR2 is FNYEAQ in the germline V gene. CDR3 length: 15 residues. The ends were cut back, 0 bases at V and 2 bases at J, with 11 bases in the middle. The CDR3 is CASSLASGGPYEQYF. Written as DNA, the CDR3 is TGTGCCAGCAGCTTAGCATCGGGCGGACCCTACGAGCAGTACTTC.

The sample holds many counts of this clonotype. The rearrangement links TRBV29-1 to TRBJ1-4; D possibly corresponds to TRBD1 (5 bases). V shed 6 bases and J shed 3 bases, with 14 bases lying between them. Germline V gives CDR1 SQVTM, CDR2 ANQGSEA. CDR3 length: 14 residues. CDR3 amino acids: CSVLEGVANEKLFF. DNA of the CDR3: TGCAGCGTCCTGGAAGGGGTGGCTAATGAAAAACTGTTTTTT.

The table lists this clonotype with many counts. The V and J genes are TRBV20-1 and TRBJ2-1; TRBD1 aligns across 9 bases. Germline V gene data show CDR1 as DFQATT and CDR2 as SNEGSKA (reference sequence). The CDR3 sequence is 15 residues long. V was clipped by 4 bases and J by 9 bases; unmatched bases: 13. For the CDR3, the DNA is TGCAGTGCTAAATTTCACAGGGGGCGGGATGGTGAGCAGTTCTTC. This codes for CSAKFHRGRDGEQFF.

Details on this clonotype: A read error may be the cause here, since a much bigger clone is one base away. The chain is built from TRBV28 and TRBJ1-2, with D tentatively TRBD1 (5 bases). Germline CDR1 and CDR2: MDHEN and SYDVKM. The CDR3 extends over 14 amino acids. This CDR3 reads CASGLMAGNYGYTF. The CDR3 DNA reads as TGTGCCAGCGGTTTAATGGCAGGGAACTATGGCTACACCTTC.

This clonotype was counted ten times or more. The V and J genes are TRBV2 and TRBJ2-4; TRBD2 matches 10 bases. The germline V gene encodes CDR1 SNHLY and CDR2 FYNNEI. After removal of 0 bases from V and 7 bases from J, the junction contained 6 bases not matched to a gene. The length of the CDR3 is 16 residues. CDR3 DNA sequence: TGTGCCAGCAGTGAAGCAGCTAGCGGGGGAGGGAACATTCAGTACTTC. Amino acid sequence: CASSEAASGGGNIQYF.

This clonotype showed up many times. The chain has TRBV5-6 and TRBJ2-3; 7 bases match TRBD2. This CDR3 spans 14 amino acids. Germline lookup yields CDR1 SGHDT and CDR2 YYEEEE. V lost 4 bases, J lost 5 bases, and 7 bases stayed unmatched. This chain's CDR3 is CASSARTRGDTQYF. As DNA, the CDR3 is TGTGCCAGCAGCGCTCGGACTAGAGGAGATACGCAGTATTTT.

This clonotype was seen at least ten times. The chain uses TRBV7-9 and TRBJ1-4, with TRBD1 as a possible D gene (5 bases). The CDR3 sequence is 13 residues long. CDR1 and CDR2 (germline): SEHNR, FQNEAQ (reference sequence). V shed 10 bases and J shed 3 bases, with 12 bases lying between them. The CDR3, as DNA: TGTGCCATTATGACAGCCGCTAATGAAAAACTGTTTTTT. This codes for CAIMTAANEKLFF. Full variable domain (remainder filled in from reference TRBV7-9 and TRBJ1-4): DTGVSQNPRHKITKRGQNVTFRCDPISEHNRLYWYRQTLGQGPEFLTYFQNEAQLEKSRLLSDRFSAERPKGSFSTLEIQRTEQGDSAMYLCAIMTAANEKLFFGSGTQLSVL.

This clonotype has a count of ten or more. The rearrangement joins TRBV6-2 or TRBV6-3 to TRBJ2-1; TRBD2 aligns across 11 bases. Germline CDR1 and CDR2: MNHEY and SVGEGT. The CDR3 totals 17 residues. Trimming at V came to 4 bases and at J to 8 bases, leaving 13 bases not matched to a gene. CDR3 bases: TGTGCCAGCAGTTCTTTCAGAATAGCGGGAGGGACGGATGAGCAGTTCTTC. Residues: CASSSFRIAGGTDEQFF.

The V and J genes are TRBV10-3 and TRBJ1-6; D is perhaps TRBD1 (6 bases). Looked up from germline, CDR1 is ENHRY and CDR2 is SYGVKD. This CDR3 contains 17 residues. With 2 bases removed from V and 5 bases from J, the gap between germline ends came to 16 bases. CDR3 coding DNA: TGTGCCATCAGTGAGGGTGGGGGGCGTCGGGATAATTCACCCCTCCACTTT. As protein: CAISEGGGRRDNSPLHF.